The clone carrying this T cell receptor beta chain was seen a handful of times. Its antigen is undetermined. V shed 4 bases, J shed 15 bases, and the junction held 11 bases outside the gene matches. This CDR3 spans 12 amino acids. The germline gives CDR1 GTSNPN, CDR2 SVGIG (reference sequence). This sample stems from a study of long-term antiretroviral therapy in people with HIV. Study-level findings and limits: Clones with expansion before ART led the repertoire at all time points.

A v3.0 immunoSEQ assay was performed at survey level. The protocol was immunoSEQ multiplex PCR, while the TCRdb copy is restricted to in-frame clones and leaves out a portion. The table shows about 16,000 clones, with approximately 84% occurring only once. The clonotype was recovered from a woman between 40 and 55 years old with HIV. The sequencing here drew on unsorted PBMCs, taken 0.5 years after starting antiretroviral therapy. V is TRBV30 and J is TRBJ2-1, with 8 bases fitting TRBD2. The CDR3 is CAWNIGRAELFF. The CDR3 DNA follows: TGTGCCTGGAACATCGGGAGGGCCGAGTTGTTCTTC.